The 11 T cell receptor beta chains in this list originate from one sample, sequenced in a study of shared clonotypes between healthy human individuals. Clones were read by immunoSEQ multiplex PCR, and TCRdb kept only the in-frame ones, dropping some. The sample records approximately 1.5 million clones, just under 99% being singletons. The specimen was naive CD4+ T cells sorted from blood. Subset: CD45RA+ positively selected. All receptors derive from a man aged 25 to 40 in good health.

The V and J genes are TRBV18 and TRBJ1-5; D gene uncertain. Trimming shortened V by 4 bases and J by 0 bases, and 10 bases separated the two germline ends. The V gene's germline CDR1 is KGHSH and CDR2 LQKENI. The CDR3 is 15 amino acids. The CDR3 coding sequence is TGTGCCAGCTCACGAGAGTGGGATAGCAATCAGCCCCAGCATTTT. It is translated as CASSREWDSNQPQHF.

The chain joins TRBV9 to TRBJ2-1, with 7 positions matching TRBD2. CDR3 length: 16 residues. V shed 2 bases and J 7 bases; nucleotides not matched to a gene: 12. Germline CDR1 SGDLS, CDR2 YYNGEE. CDR3 DNA: TGTGCCAGCAGCGTTGGAGGTGAGGCGGGAGATAATGAGCAGTTCTTC. Translating it yields CASSVGGEAGDNEQFF.

The chain has TRBV5-1 and TRBJ2-7; possibly TRBD1 for D (6 bases). Germline CDR1 reads SGHRS; CDR2 reads YFSETQ. CDR3 length equals 12 residues. V lost 5 bases, J lost 6 bases, and 12 bases lay in between. CDR3 in amino acids: CASRQGLREQYF. CDR3 nucleotide sequence: TGCGCCAGCAGACAGGGTCTCCGCGAGCAGTACTTC.

V gene TRBV18 combines with J gene TRBJ2-1; either TRBD1 or TRBD2 may fit D (5 bases each). Trimming took off 2 bases at V and 12 bases at J, with 11 bases between the two ends. The CDR3 consists of 12 residues. Germline V gives CDR1 KGHSH, CDR2 LQKENI. The CDR3 nucleotides read TGTGCCAGCTCACCAGGGACGTTTGGGCAGTTCTTC. Translated, it gives CASSPGTFGQFF.

The chain employs TRBV5-1 and TRBJ1-1; D is uncertain. The V end was cut by 4 bases, the J end by 4 bases, with 14 bases between. CDR1 is SGHRS and CDR2 is YFSETQ in the germline V gene. The CDR3 length is 14 residues. Here the CDR3 DNA reads TGCGCCAGCAGCCCCCTCGCTTCGAGCACTGAAGCTTTCTTT. This gives the protein CASSPLASSTEAFF.

The chain has TRBV20-1 and TRBJ2-3; possibly TRBD1 or TRBD2 for D (5 bases each). V was pared by 1 base and J by 13 bases, with 9 bases between. The V gene's germline CDR1 is DFQATT and CDR2 SNEGSKA (reference sequence). This CDR3 contains 10 residues. CDR3 DNA: TGCAGTGCTAGAGGGGGACCAAAGTATTTT. This gives the protein CSARGGPKYF.

This clone was seen a single time. The gene calls are TRBV2 and TRBJ2-2, with D perhaps TRBD1 or TRBD2 (6 bases each). Trimming took off 7 bases at V and 3 bases at J, with 9 bases between the two ends. CDR1 is SNHLY, CDR2 FYNNEI, per germline. The CDR3 spans 13 residues. The CDR3 DNA is TGTGCCAGCAACAGGGAGGACACCGGGGAGCTGTTTTTT. It is translated as CASNREDTGELFF.

The rearrangement links TRBV29-1 to TRBJ2-7, with TRBD1 matching over 9 bases. This CDR3 comprises 16 residues. Germline CDR1 reads SQVTM; CDR2 reads ANQGSEA. J gave up 7 bases and V 4 bases, and 17 bases lay outside the gene matches. CDR3 sequence (DNA): TGCAGCGTTGGACCGGGACAGGGAGTGGGTCCAAGGGAGCAGTACTTC. Translating gives CSVGPGQGVGPREQYF.

J is TRBJ1-2 and V is TRBV6-5, with TRBD1 matching over 7 bases. The CDR3 contains 13 residues. Per germline, CDR1 MNHEY and CDR2 SVGAGI. Trimming at V came to 5 bases and at J to 6 bases, leaving 6 bases not matched to a gene. The CDR3 loop is CASSRDRENGYTF. Here the CDR3 DNA reads TGTGCCAGCAGTAGGGACAGAGAGAATGGCTACACCTTC.

The chain is built from TRBV29-1 and TRBJ2-7, with D tentatively TRBD1 (5 bases). CDR1 is SQVTM, CDR2 ANQGSEA, per germline. The CDR3 totals 12 residues. Trimming left V 5 bases short and J 6 bases short, with 14 bases between. The CDR3 loop reads CSVSNSQGEQYF. CDR3 DNA sequence: TGCAGCGTTTCAAACTCCCAGGGCGAGCAGTACTTC.

The chain carries TRBV2 and TRBJ2-5; D not certain. Germline V gene data show CDR1 as SNHLY and CDR2 as FYNNEI. Trimming left V 6 bases short and J 5 bases short, with 7 bases between. The CDR3 runs to 11 residues. The CDR3, as DNA: TGTGCCAGCAGAATAGGCGAGACCCAGTACTTC. Translating it yields CASRIGETQYF.